What follows describes a single T cell receptor beta chain. The sample belongs to a study of blood T cell repertoires in COVID-19. The overall study: Collection of acute and convalescent COVID-19 samples took place in the United States, Italy and Spain. PBMCs, B-cell-depleted T cells, or T cells provided the cDNA or gDNA that made up the material.

In the original workflow: Amplifying reference gene primers gave estimates of nucleated cell counts. Sequencing used immunoSEQ multiplex PCR; TCRdb keeps in-frame clones, though not all of them. V and J calls and clone size are given by that table; D and trimming were obtained from the DNA. Of over 300,000 clones listed, around nine tenths are singletons. The source of this sequence is a woman aged 25 to 45 who had recovered from COVID-19. Specimen: PBMCs or T cells enriched from blood (not recorded which).

CDR3 nucleotide sequence: TGTGCCAGCAGTTCGACAGGCCTTGAGGGCTACACCTTC. Encoded protein: CASSSTGLEGYTF. The rearrangement links TRBV27 to TRBJ1-2; maybe TRBD1 (6 bases). This CDR3 comprises 13 residues. CDR1 and CDR2 from the germline V gene are MNHEY and SMNVEV (reference sequence). V gave up 4 bases and J gave up 8 bases, with 14 bases separating them.